The present TCR beta chain was sequenced within a study of shared clonotypes between healthy human individuals. About the study: The study used three CD4 naive, three CD4 memory, two CD8 naive and one CD8 memory plate per donor.

Overall study findings and caveats: The sampled material consisted only of blood, and tissue repertoires are likely to differ. Naive subsets typically showed greater estimated richness than memory subsets. Among non-shared clonotypes, generation probabilities were lower than among those shared by all four donors.

The data were produced by immunoSEQ multiplex PCR, yet TCRdb's version contains in-frame clones alone and is incomplete. Altogether about 2.4 million clones are present, approximately 90% being singletons, with the ten largest covering about 0.13%. The CDR3 extends over 15 amino acids. CDR1 is SNHLY and CDR2 is FYNNEI in the germline V gene. Trimming at V came to 4 bases and at J to 5 bases, leaving 8 bases not matched to a gene. A note on this clone: Its target is unknown.

Material for sequencing was naive CD4+ T cells sorted from blood. The subset was: CD45RA+ positively selected. The V call is TRBV2, the J call TRBJ2-5; the match to TRBD2 covers 9 bases. The receptor was isolated from a young man in good health. CDR3 protein: CASSALAGFEETQYF. CDR3 sequence (DNA): TGTGCCAGCAGTGCGCTAGCGGGGTTCGAGGAGACCCAGTACTTC.